The 26 T cell receptor beta chains listed next were all sequenced from one sample in a study of blood T cells in healthy people across ages. The authors ran a second PCR of roughly 6 to 12 cycles using a sample-barcoded 5' primer and a J-beta primer mix. TCRdb recomputed calls from the 5' RACE reads with MiXCR, one row per CDR3 protein. The sample has over a million distinct CDR3 sequences, about 40% seen once. Sequenced input: blood. The receptors stem from a woman aged 18-29 years in good health.

The chain joins TRBV15 to TRBJ1-6; D is uncertain. V lost 0 bases and J 7 bases, leaving 10 bases between the germline ends. Per the germline V gene, CDR1 is LNHNV and CDR2 is YYDKDF (reference sequence). CDR3 length equals 15 residues. The CDR3 region is CATSRDDNVNSPLHF. The CDR3 DNA reads TGTGCCACCAGCAGAGATGACAATGTGAATTCACCCCTCCACTTT.

This clonotype was recorded a few times. The chain joins TRBV12-5 to TRBJ2-3, with TRBD2 as a possible D gene (7 bases). The V end lost 1 base, the J end lost 2 bases, and 13 bases lay between the germline ends. The CDR3 has 16 amino acids. Germline assignment: CDR1 LGHNT and CDR2 FRNRAP. CDR3 sequence: CASGLGAGAYTDTQYF. DNA of the CDR3: TGTGCTAGTGGTTTGGGTGCGGGGGCCTACACAGATACGCAGTATTTT.

The chain employs TRBV6-1 and TRBJ1-2; 8 nucleotides line up with TRBD1. Germline CDR1 is MNHNS and CDR2 is SASEGT. The CDR3 has 17 residues. The junction had 11 bases not matched to a gene; V was cut back by 5 bases and J by 0 bases. The CDR3 coding sequence is TGTGCCAGCAGTCCCAGGACAGGGAACCTCGCTAACTATGGCTACACCTTC. Its protein product is CASSPRTGNLANYGYTF.

This chain joins TRBV30 and TRBJ2-1; D ambiguous. CDR1 is GTSNPN, CDR2 SVGIG, per germline (reference sequence). This CDR3 region has 13 residues. Trimming left V 0 bases short and J 7 bases short, with 10 bases between. The CDR3 reads CAWSVALSNEQFF. CDR3 coding DNA: TGTGCCTGGAGTGTGGCCCTATCGAATGAGCAGTTCTTC.

This clonotype has only a few counts. This may arise from a read error, as a much more abundant clone is one base away. The chain employs TRBV12-3 or TRBV12-4 and TRBJ1-2; TRBD1 matches 7 bases. The CDR3 contains 15 residues. The J segment lost 0 bases and the V segment lost 5 bases, leaving 6 bases of the junction unmatched. In DNA, the CDR3 is TGTGCCAGCAGTCCCACCGGGACAGCTAACTATGGCTACACCTTC. It translates to CASSPTGTANYGYTF.

The chain joins TRBV10-3 to TRBJ2-1, with a tentative D call TRBD1 (5 bases). V was clipped by 10 bases and J by 0 bases, with 16 bases between them. The CDR3 sequence is 15 residues long. Germline values: CDR1 ENHRY, CDR2 SYGVKD. CDR3 nucleotide sequence: TGTGCCACCAGGCTTGGGGCGAGCTCCTACAATGAGCAGTTCTTC. Its translation is CATRLGASSYNEQFF.

The chain is built from TRBV12-3 or TRBV12-4 and TRBJ1-2; no firm D call. CDR3 length: 13 residues. Trimming removed 6 bases at V and 6 bases at J, with 14 bases between. The CDR3 region is CASSQGQLDGYTF. Written as DNA, the CDR3 is TGTGCCAGCAGCCAAGGGCAGCTAGATGGCTACACCTTC.

J is TRBJ1-2 and V is TRBV20-1, with 10 positions matching TRBD1. CDR1 and CDR2 (germline): DFQATT, SNEGSKA (reference sequence). Trimming took 3 bases from V and 5 from J; bases not matched to a gene: 9. The CDR3 sequence is 15 residues long. The CDR3 nucleotides are TGCAGTGCTAGGGAAGCGACAGGGGGCGGTTATGGCTACACCTTC. Its protein is CSAREATGGGYGYTF.

The chain recombines TRBV7-3 with TRBJ1-6, with 9 bases that match TRBD1. In germline, CDR1 is SGHTA, CDR2 FQGTGA. This CDR3 is built from 14 residues. Trimming removed 0 bases from V and 10 bases from J; junction bases left unmatched: 1. This CDR3 reads CASSLTGTGSPLHF. CDR3 nucleotides: TGTGCCAGCAGCTTAACCGGGACAGGGTCACCCCTCCACTTT. The complete variable domain, with remaining parts taken from reference TRBV7-3 and TRBJ1-6, reads GAGVSQTPSNKVTEKGKYVELRCDPISGHTALYWYRQSLGQGPEFLIYFQGTGAADDSGLPNDRFFAVRPEGSVSTLKIQRTERGDSAVYLCASSLTGTGSPLHFGNGTRLTVT.

This clonotype has just a few counts. V usage is TRBV27 and J usage is TRBJ2-5; possible D gene TRBD2, 7 bases. The DNA matches TRBJ2-7 better at its end, which makes the J call doubtful. This CDR3 spans 13 amino acids. Germline lookup yields CDR1 MNHEY and CDR2 SMNVEV (reference sequence). The DNA of the CDR3 is TGTGCCAGCAGTTTGTGGGGGGGCGGCGAGCAGTACTTC. Translated, it gives CASSLWGGGEQYF.

J is TRBJ2-1 and V is TRBV7-9; 7 bases line up with TRBD2. V dropped 5 bases and J dropped 8; count of bases not matched to a gene: 9. The CDR3 length is 14 residues. Germline loops: CDR1 SEHNR, CDR2 FQNEAQ (reference sequence). In nucleotides, the CDR3 is TGTGCCAGCAGCCGACTAGCTGTTGTCGATGAGCAGTTCTTC. Its translation is CASSRLAVVDEQFF.

This clonotype was found a few times. Here the CDR3 DNA reads TGTGCCAGCAGTGAACAACCCACAGGGAACTATGGCTACACCTTC. Protein sequence: CASSEQPTGNYGYTF. The chain is built from TRBV6-1 and TRBJ1-2; TRBD1 might be the D (6 bases). V was cut by 2 bases and J by 2 bases, with 12 bases left in between. The CDR3 runs 15 residues. Germline V CDR1 and CDR2: MNHNS, SASEGT.

The J gene is TRBJ1-2, the V gene TRBV10-3, with a possible D match to TRBD1 (5 bases). CDR1 is ENHRY, CDR2 SYGVKD, per germline. CDR3 length: 15 amino acids. The V end lost 4 bases, the J end lost 5 bases, and 17 bases lay between the germline ends. The CDR3 region has the DNA TGTGCCATCAGTGTTAAAGAGGGGTCAGGGTATGGCTACACCTTC. This codes for CAISVKEGSGYGYTF.

This clonotype was observed a handful of times. Mismatch with germline at one junction end may stem from a read error. The rearrangement links TRBV10-3 to TRBJ2-2, with a possible D match to TRBD1 (6 bases). Germline V CDR1 and CDR2: ENHRY, SYGVKD. The CDR3 contains 15 residues. Here the CDR3 reads CEGRKTGLYTGELFF. The CDR3 DNA sequence: TGCGAGGGAAGGAAGACAGGCCTTTACACCGGGGAGCTGTTTTTT.

Notes on this clonotype: Possible read error: a much larger clone is one base away. The chain couples TRBV9 to TRBJ2-3, with D perhaps TRBD2 (5 bases). Germline CDR1 SGDLS, CDR2 YYNGEE. V lost 3 bases and J lost 1, with 12 bases in between. The CDR3 has 15 residues. CDR3 residues: CASSAVGAGTDTQYF. DNA of the CDR3: TGTGCCAGCAGCGCAGTAGGAGCGGGCACAGATACGCAGTATTTT. Full variable domain (remainder filled in from reference TRBV9 and TRBJ2-3): DSGVTQTPKHLITATGQRVTLRCSPRSGDLSVYWYQQSLDQGLQFLIQYYNGEERAKGNILERFSAQQFPDLHSELNLSSLELGDSALYFCASSAVGAGTDTQYFGPGTRLTVL.

The V gene is TRBV7-2, the J gene TRBJ2-1; 13 positions match TRBD2. J gave up 7 bases and V 0 bases, and 12 bases lay outside the gene matches. The CDR3 covers 19 residues. The V gene's germline CDR1 is SGHTA and CDR2 FQGNSA. Written as DNA, the CDR3 is TGTGCCAGCAGCTTAGCACCCGGGACTAGCGGGATGTTAGTAAATGAGCAGTTCTTC. The encoded protein is CASSLAPGTSGMLVNEQFF.

This clonotype was found a few times. V and J are TRBV7-8 and TRBJ1-1; a weak D match, TRBD1 (5 bases). The CDR3 loop spans 13 amino acids. Germline loops: CDR1 SGHVS, CDR2 FQNEAQ. The V end was cut by 5 bases, the J end by 4 bases, with 11 bases between. Written as DNA, the CDR3 is TGTGCCAGCAGCACCGGGACGGTCACTGAAGCTTTCTTT. This sequence encodes CASSTGTVTEAFF.

The sample holds a few counts of this clonotype. The chain links TRBV3-1 to TRBJ2-2; no firm D call. The length of the CDR3 is 13 residues. The V and J ends lost 0 bases and 8 bases respectively, with 7 bases between them. The germline V gene encodes CDR1 LGHDT and CDR2 YNNKEL (reference sequence). Written as DNA, the CDR3 is TGTGCCAGCAGCCAAGAGGTGGCGGGGGAGCTGTTTTTT. Translating gives CASSQEVAGELFF.

This chain uses TRBV12-3 or TRBV12-4 with TRBJ2-5, with D possibly matching TRBD1 (5 bases). The CDR3 is 15 residues long. With 4 bases removed from V and 1 base from J, the gap between germline ends came to 13 bases. The CDR3 protein is CASSSGMLGQETQYF. The CDR3 coding sequence is TGTGCCAGCAGTTCAGGGATGTTAGGCCAAGAGACCCAGTACTTC.

The V call is TRBV27, the J call TRBJ2-2; D may be TRBD1 (6 bases). Germline CDR1 and CDR2: MNHEY and SMNVEV (reference sequence). This CDR3 is built from 18 residues. V lost 4 bases, J lost 6 bases, and 24 bases lay in between. The CDR3 spells CASSYGASTGSPAGELFF. The CDR3 region has the DNA TGTGCCAGCAGTTACGGGGCCTCTACAGGGAGCCCTGCCGGGGAGCTGTTTTTT.

This sequence joins TRBV6-5 and TRBJ2-3, with 11 bases that match TRBD1. Trimming removed 5 bases from V and 3 bases from J; junction bases left unmatched: 7. There are 16 residues in the CDR3. The germline V gene has CDR1 MNHEY and CDR2 SVGAGI. CDR3 DNA sequence: TGTGCCAGCAGTCACGGACAGGGGGCTGGTACAGATACGCAGTATTTT. The encoded protein is CASSHGQGAGTDTQYF.

This chain joins TRBV20-1 and TRBJ2-4; D is unresolved. Germline values: CDR1 DFQATT, CDR2 SNEGSKA (reference sequence). The V and J ends lost 1 base and 2 bases respectively, with 9 bases between them. The CDR3 consists of 14 residues. CDR3: CSARGASTKNIQYF. CDR3 DNA sequence: TGCAGTGCTAGAGGGGCTTCGACCAAAAACATTCAGTACTTC.

V is TRBV20-1 and J is TRBJ2-1, with 12 bases fitting TRBD2. CDR3 length: 15 residues. J lost 8 bases, V lost 6 bases, and 11 bases had no gene match. The germline V gene has CDR1 DFQATT and CDR2 SNEGSKA (reference sequence). CDR3 sequence (DNA): TGCAGTGCCCCTAGACTAGCGGGAGACCTCCATGAGCAGTTCTTC. Protein: CSAPRLAGDLHEQFF.

This clonotype has only a few counts. The chain carries TRBV11-2 and TRBJ2-4; TRBD1 matches at 7 bases. CDR1 SGHAT and CDR2 FQNNGV come from the germline V gene. V dropped 4 bases and J dropped 0; count of bases not matched to a gene: 9. The CDR3 sequence is 17 residues long. The CDR3 sequence is CASSSTGTAKAKNIQYF. CDR3 in DNA: TGTGCCAGCAGCTCTACCGGGACAGCTAAAGCCAAAAACATTCAGTACTTC.

This clonotype was recorded a few times. A junction end diverges from the germline sequence, so it may reflect a read error. V usage is TRBV6-5 and J usage is TRBJ2-7; 14 bases are shared with TRBD2. The V gene's germline CDR1 is MNHEY and CDR2 SVGAGI. The CDR3 covers 15 residues. CDR3 coding DNA: TGTGCCACCAGTCGCGGGACTAGCGGGAGTTACGAGCAGTATTTC. This sequence encodes CATSRGTSGSYEQYF.

This sequence joins TRBV21-1 and TRBJ2-3. TRBV21-1 is marked as a pseudogene. The CDR3 sequence is 14 residues long. The CDR3 sequence is CASSQDKEADTQYF. In DNA, the CDR3 is TGTGCCAGCAGCCAAGACAAAGAGGCAGATACGCAGTATTTT.